A selection of T cell receptor beta chains follows, all from one sample in a study of shared clonotypes between healthy human individuals. TCRdb's table, derived via immunoSEQ multiplex PCR, lists solely in-frame clones and lacks some. The sample lists 300,000 to 400,000 clones; 74% were seen once. The sequencing sample was made of memory CD4+ T cells sorted from blood. The source of these receptors is a man younger than 40 in good health. Each CDR3 is given with its conserved first and last residue. D genes are given only for firm matches. Rows may omit the clone size; those that give it use once, few, many or a size class.

>once|TRBV7-2|TRBJ1-1|-
TGTGCCAGCAGCTCAGGACCGGGGACTGAAGCTTTCTTT
CASSSGPGTEAFF
>-|TRBV25-1|TRBJ1-4|TRBD1
TGTGCCAGCAGTGAATCCACAGGGGTGACTAATGAAAAACTGTTTTTT
CASSESTGVTNEKLFF
>-|TRBV9|TRBJ2-5|-
TGTGCCAGCAGCGTAATGGGGGGTAATATCGAGACCCAGTACTTC
CASSVMGGNIETQYF
>-|TRBV28|TRBJ2-7|-
TGTGCCAGCAGCCAAATGGGGAGTCACCGCGAGCAGTACTTC
CASSQMGSHREQYF
>-|TRBV27|TRBJ1-1|-
TGTGCCAGCAGGCCAAATTTCATGAACACTGAAGCTTTCTTT
CASRPNFMNTEAFF
>-|TRBV7-9|TRBJ2-5|TRBD2
TGTGCCAGCAGCCCGACTAGCGCATTCCAAGAGACCCAGTACTTC
CASSPTSAFQETQYF
>-|TRBV5-4|TRBJ2-5|-
TGTGCCAGCAGCTTGTCGGGCAGAACGCAAGAGACCCAGTACTTC
CASSLSGRTQETQYF
>-|TRBV19|TRBJ2-5|TRBD1
TGTGCCAGTAGTATAGGAAGTCGGACAGGGGGACAAGAGACCCAGTACTTC
CASSIGSRTGGQETQYF
>few|TRBV10-2|TRBJ1-3|-
TGCGCCAGCTTTACCGGCGGGGGCTCTGGAAACACCATATATTTT
CASFTGGGSGNTIYF
>-|TRBV7-9|TRBJ2-4|-
TGTGCCAGCAGCTTAGCTGGCGGGGCCAAAAACATTCAGTACTTC
CASSLAGGAKNIQYF
>-|TRBV18|TRBJ2-5|TRBD2
TGTGCCAGCTCACCAGATTTGACGGGAGGGCCTTTTGAGACCCAGTACTTC
CASSPDLTGGPFETQYF
>few|TRBV11-2|TRBJ2-3|-
TGTGCCAGCAGCTTAGCCGGGACGTTGTTCACAGATACGCAGTATTTT
CASSLAGTLFTDTQYF
>-|TRBV28|TRBJ2-7|-
TGTGCCAGCAGTTTAGGTTCAGGCGGAGCCACCTACGAGCAGTACTTC
CASSLGSGGATYEQYF
>-|TRBV10-2|TRBJ2-5|-
TGCGCCAGCAGTGAGGGAGAGACCCAGTACTTC
CASSEGETQYF
>-|TRBV28|TRBJ2-1|TRBD2
TGTGCCAGCAGTTTCTTTAGCGGGAGAGTTTACAATGAGCAGTTCTTC
CASSFFSGRVYNEQFF
>-|TRBV5-1|TRBJ2-5|-
TGCGCCAGCAACAGGCGTGGTTCCGAGACCCAGTACTTC
CASNRRGSETQYF
>-|TRBV15|TRBJ1-5|-
TGTGCCACCAGCAGAGAATCTGCAGGCAGCCGGTATCAGCCCCAGCATTTT
CATSRESAGSRYQPQHF
>-|TRBV7-9|TRBJ1-1|-
TGTGCCAGCAGCTTTAATAGTGACACTGAAGCTTTCTTT
CASSFNSDTEAFF
>-|TRBV7-8|TRBJ2-2|TRBD2
TGTGCCAGCAGCTTACTAGCGGGAGGAGTCGGGGAGCTGTTTTTT
CASSLLAGGVGELFF
>-|TRBV18|TRBJ2-7|-
TGTGCCAGCTCCGAAACGGCAGGGAGCTCCTACGAGCAGTACTTC
CASSETAGSSYEQYF
>once|TRBV9|TRBJ2-7|TRBD2
TGTGCCAGCAGCGTAGCTGCGGGAGGGAAGACCTACGAGCAGTACTTC
CASSVAAGGKTYEQYF
>-|TRBV5-1|TRBJ2-7|-
TGCGCCAGCAGCTCCGATCCCGGGACTGAGGTCGAGCAGTACTTC
CASSSDPGTEVEQYF
>-|TRBV30|TRBJ2-3|TRBD1
TGTGCGTGGGACAGACGCACAGATACGCAGTATTTT
CAWDRRTDTQYF
>many|TRBV7-9|TRBJ2-2|TRBD2
TGTGCCAGCAGCTCCCCGGGGAGGGCGTACACCGGGGAGCTGTTTTTT
CASSSPGRAYTGELFF
>few|TRBV5-5|TRBJ2-1|-
TGTGCCAGCAGCTTGTCGGGACATAGCCGAAGCAATGAGCAGTTCTTC
CASSLSGHSRSNEQFF
>-|TRBV2|TRBJ1-4|TRBD1
TGTGCCAGCAGTGAAGCGGTGCAGGGGGGGGAACTGTTTTTT
CASSEAVQGGELFF
>-|TRBV7-9|TRBJ2-2|-
TGTGCCAGCAGCTTAGTGGCTAGCACCGGGGAGCTGTTTTTT
CASSLVASTGELFF
>-|TRBV6-1|TRBJ1-2|-
TGTGCCAGTCAACTTGGAGGGGCCGTCTATGGCTACACCTTC
CASQLGGAVYGYTF
>-|TRBV15|TRBJ2-3|-
TGTGCCACCAGCAGAGATCAGCAGGGCCCAAAATACACAGATACGCAGTATTTT
CATSRDQQGPKYTDTQYF
>-|TRBV27|TRBJ1-2|-
TGTGCCAGCAGTTCCCTTGGAAGGCACTATGGCTACACCTTC
CASSSLGRHYGYTF
>-|TRBV5-1|TRBJ2-5|TRBD2
TGCGCCAGCAGCTTGGCACTAGCGGGAGGCTTACAAGAGACCCAGTACTTC
CASSLALAGGLQETQYF
>-|TRBV10-3|TRBJ1-1|-
TGTGCCATCAACCAGGGAGGGGACACTGAAGCTTTCTTT
CAINQGGDTEAFF
>few|TRBV19|TRBJ1-1|TRBD1
TGTGCCAGTAGTGGACAGGGCAACACTGAAGCTTTCTTT
CASSGQGNTEAFF
>-|TRBV19|TRBJ2-3|-
TGTGCCAGTAGTATCGGCTTAGGAAGGGCAGATACGCAGTATTTT
CASSIGLGRADTQYF
>-|TRBV5-1|TRBJ2-1|-
TGCGCCAGCAGCTTGGGTTTCAGGGACGGACGCTGGGGCAATGAGCAGTTCTTC
CASSLGFRDGRWGNEQFF
>-|TRBV10-3|TRBJ1-6|-
TGTGCCATCAGTACCACAGGGAAGGGCTCACCCCTCCACTTT
CAISTTGKGSPLHF
>-|TRBV28|TRBJ2-4|-
TGTGCCAGCAGTTTACTGGGGGGCATTCAGTACTTC
CASSLLGGIQYF
>few|TRBV11-2|TRBJ2-7|-
TGTGCCAGCAGCCTGAATTCACTATTCCACTTATCCTTC
CASSLNSLFHLSF
>few|TRBV4-3|TRBJ2-7|TRBD1
TGCGCCAGCAGTAGGGCGGGACAGGGAATCTACGAGCAGTACTTC
CASSRAGQGIYEQYF
>few|TRBV10-3|TRBJ2-7|-
TGTGCCATCAGTGGGGGTTATTCCTACGAGCAGTACTTC
CAISGGYSYEQYF
>-|TRBV6-1|TRBJ2-2|TRBD1
TGTGCCAGCAGGAGGGGGACAGTAGAGCGCGGGGAGCTGTTTTTT
CASRRGTVERGELFF
>-|TRBV5-1|TRBJ2-5|-
TGCGCCAGCAGCTCGGGCCGAGGGTCAGAGACCCAGTACTTC
CASSSGRGSETQYF
>-|TRBV7-8|TRBJ2-5|-
TGTGCCAGCAGCACTCAACGGGAGATGGGGCAAGAGACCCAGTACTTC
CASSTQREMGQETQYF
>few|TRBV7-8|TRBJ1-1|-
TGTGCCAGCAGCCCAATAGGGGCGGGCAGGGTGAGCGGTGAAGCTTTCTTT
CASSPIGAGRVSGEAFF
>-|TRBV6-1|TRBJ2-5|-
TGTGCCAGCAGTGGGGGCCAAGAGACCCAGTACTTC
CASSGGQETQYF
>-|TRBV28|TRBJ2-7|TRBD1
TGTGCCAGCAAAGGGGGGACAGGGTCCTACGAGCAGTACTTC
CASKGGTGSYEQYF
>-|TRBV6-5|TRBJ1-2|-
TGTGCCAGCAGTACGACCGGGACGTCGGGGGGCTACACCTTC
CASSTTGTSGGYTF
>-|TRBV28|TRBJ1-5|TRBD1
TGTGCCAGCAGTTTCTCCCAGGGGGGGTTCAATCAGCCCCAGCATTTT
CASSFSQGGFNQPQHF
>-|TRBV28|TRBJ1-2|TRBD1
TGTGCCAGCAGTGAACGACAGGGCCTGATCGGCTACACCTTC
CASSERQGLIGYTF
>-|TRBV7-2|TRBJ2-7|-
TGTGCCAGCAGCTTAGAGACAGTGTACGAGCAGTACTTC
CASSLETVYEQYF
>-|TRBV2|TRBJ2-7|TRBD1
TGTGCCAGCAGTGAGGGCAGGGGGACCTACGAGCAGTACTTC
CASSEGRGTYEQYF
>-|TRBV10-3|TRBJ1-1|TRBD1
TGTGCCATCAGTGAGTCGACAGGGGCGAACACTGAAGCTTTCTTT
CAISESTGANTEAFF